These T cell receptor beta chains were read from a single sample in a study of shared clonotypes between healthy human individuals. Assay used: immunoSEQ multiplex PCR; TCRdb lists only in-frame clones, some missing. The sample lists 1,500,000 or so clones, roughly 96% occurring once. The sequenced material came from naive CD4+ T cells sorted from blood. These receptors all come from a man under 40 in good health. The conserved cysteine and the conserved F or W are not part of the CDR3 here. Fields, in order: CDR3 protein, V gene.

CDR3: SVDAGPSYEQY
V: TRBV29-1

CDR3: ASSVGRNTEAF
V: TRBV9

CDR3: ASSPPLGAEGYT
V: TRBV7-9

CDR3: ASSGDEGNEQY
V: TRBV18

CDR3: ASSIGSDNEQF
V: TRBV19

CDR3: ASSLGRLAGDGEQF
V: TRBV7-3

CDR3: ASSPRQGMGYNEQF
V: TRBV18

CDR3: ASSSFRVTDEQY
V: TRBV6-5

CDR3: ASSTILHRGYGYT
V: TRBV28

CDR3: ASSFPPLGQGRNEQF
V: TRBV27

CDR3: ASSTTTSGEV
V: TRBV5-1

CDR3: ASRGTDTDTQY
V: TRBV25-1

CDR3: ASSQGGLAGAHEQY
V: TRBV4-3

CDR3: ATSRGGSTNEKLF
V: TRBV15

CDR3: ASSSLPAGLAGAKEQY
V: TRBV5-1

CDR3: ASSESPWDTEAF
V: TRBV10-1

CDR3: ASSLWTEDYGYT
V: TRBV5-1

CDR3: ASSGGVGYEQY
V: TRBV5-1

CDR3: ASSPLTGPQETQY
V: TRBV18

CDR3: ASSERGLGRSYNEQF
V: TRBV2

CDR3: ASSVRTSGDYSYEQY
V: TRBV2

CDR3: ASSYSIGVGKQY
V: TRBV6-5

CDR3: ASSPAPGRGNQPQH
V: TRBV27

CDR3: ASRDRVSSYEQY
V: TRBV28

CDR3: ASSLRDLYYGYT
V: TRBV28

CDR3: ASSQAYGVRTRTDTQY
V: TRBV7-9

CDR3: ASSMDRVTEAF
V: TRBV28

CDR3: ASSVERQGYEQY
V: TRBV9

CDR3: ASSSRDSVADTQY
V: TRBV19

CDR3: ASSTRTGNTEAF
V: TRBV5-4

CDR3: ARRGIDPPGRETQY
V: TRBV10-1

CDR3: ASSFGTRQHEQY
V: TRBV28

CDR3: ASSVEGLAYNEQF
V: TRBV9

CDR3: ASSTGGQPQH
V: TRBV27

CDR3: ASSLQTGLPDF
V: TRBV5-1